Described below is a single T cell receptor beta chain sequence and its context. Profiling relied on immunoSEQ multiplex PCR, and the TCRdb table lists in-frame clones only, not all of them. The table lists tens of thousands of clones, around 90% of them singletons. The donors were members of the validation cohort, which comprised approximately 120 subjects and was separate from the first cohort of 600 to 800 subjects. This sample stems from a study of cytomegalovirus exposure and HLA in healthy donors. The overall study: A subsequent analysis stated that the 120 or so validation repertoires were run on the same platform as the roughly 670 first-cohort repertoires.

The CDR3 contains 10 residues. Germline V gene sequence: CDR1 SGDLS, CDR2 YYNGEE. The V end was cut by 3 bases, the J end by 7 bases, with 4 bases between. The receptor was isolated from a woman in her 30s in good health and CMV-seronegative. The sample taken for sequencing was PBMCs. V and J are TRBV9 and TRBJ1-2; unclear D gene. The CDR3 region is CASSGAGYTF. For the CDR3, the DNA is TGTGCCAGCAGCGGGGCTGGCTACACCTTC.